What follows describes a single T cell receptor beta chain. Its target is unknown. This CDR3 spans 18 amino acids. V shed 2 bases and J 3 bases; nucleotides not matched to a gene: 12. The sample is drawn from a study of blood T cells in healthy people across ages. Broader study findings: The study lacked donor CMV status, which possibly confounded expanded clonotype changes. Donors of long life had a larger count of naive CD4+ cells and greater diversity than aged donors. Per million T cells, the diversity of TCR beta decreased roughly linearly as age advanced.

With a J-beta primer mix and a sample-barcoded 5' primer, a second PCR ran roughly 6 to 12 cycles. TCRdb re-derived calls from the 5' RACE reads in MiXCR, one entry per CDR3 protein. The table has around 790,000 distinct CDR3 sequences, about 42% seen once; the top ten hold around 18%. This TCR was recovered from a man between 60 and 70 years old in good health. The source material was blood. The chain links TRBV12-3 or TRBV12-4 to TRBJ2-3; the match to TRBD1 covers 9 bases. The DNA of the CDR3 is TGTGCCAGCAGTTTACGGGACAGGGCCTCCTCTAGAACAGATACGCAGTATTTT. It is translated as CASSLRDRASSRTDTQYF.